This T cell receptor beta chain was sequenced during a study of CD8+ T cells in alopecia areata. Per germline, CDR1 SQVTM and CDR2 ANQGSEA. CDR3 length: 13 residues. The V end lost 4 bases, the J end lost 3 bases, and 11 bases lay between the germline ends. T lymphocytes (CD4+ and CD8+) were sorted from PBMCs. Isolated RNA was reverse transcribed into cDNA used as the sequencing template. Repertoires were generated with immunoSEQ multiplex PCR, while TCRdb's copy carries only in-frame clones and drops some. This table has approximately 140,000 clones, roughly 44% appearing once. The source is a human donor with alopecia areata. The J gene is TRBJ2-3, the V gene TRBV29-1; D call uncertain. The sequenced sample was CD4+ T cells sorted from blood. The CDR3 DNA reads TGCAGCGTTGCGCTCTCGATTACAGATACGCAGTATTTT. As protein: CSVALSITDTQYF.